The 4 T cell receptor beta chains presented below share a single source sample, sequenced in a study of T-cell reconstitution after alpha-beta-depleted transplantation in children (TCRdb year 2016). These receptors have no known antigen. Receptors were amplified or captured by PCR. The listed sequencing device is Illumina HiSeq 2500. TCR libraries were prepared with molecular barcoding, using unique molecular identifiers to normalize TCRbeta repertoire quantification. TCRdb handled the public reads itself, with Q25 trimming in fastp and clone calling in MiXCR, and kept productive beta chains. Here each entry gathers all rows of one CDR3 protein and keeps the most common genes and DNA. This sample comprises some 300,000 distinct CDR3 sequences, just over 7.5% of them detected only once. The top ten clonotypes cover around 10% of the sample. What the study reported, not specific to this receptor: Over subsequent months, a decline in hyperexpanded clone frequencies was noted, and after one year, T-cell counts and TCRbeta diversity were mostly ascribed to newly produced T cells.

The treatment or condition label on this specimen signifies: allogeneic hematopoietic cell transplantation with graft depleted of TCRalphabeta T cells and CD19 B cells. The source was peripheral blood, collected 360 days after TCRalphabeta/CD19-depleted stem cell transplant. The receptors were sampled from a female patient aged 2-10 years who had a stem cell transplant for Fanconi anemia, so the T cells may come from the graft donor.

This clonotype occurred a few times. The V gene is TRBV7-3, the J gene TRBJ2-3; 8 nucleotides line up with TRBD1. The CDR3 contains 15 residues. Germline loops: CDR1 SGHTA, CDR2 FQGTGA. The V and J ends lost 2 bases and 2 bases, in that order; junction bases with no gene match: 3. For the CDR3, the DNA is TGTGCCAGCAGCTTAGCCAGGGGGCCCACAGATACGCAGTATTTT. It specifies CASSLARGPTDTQYF.

This clonotype was observed at least ten times. The chain joins TRBV4-1 to TRBJ2-1; a weak D match, TRBD2 (6 bases). The ends were cut back, 3 bases at V and 7 bases at J, with 16 bases in the middle. The germline CDR1 and CDR2 sequences are MGHRA and YSYEKL. The CDR3 runs 15 residues. The CDR3 region is CASSQAVPGGNEQFF. The CDR3 DNA is TGCGCCAGCAGCCAGGCCGTACCCGGAGGGAATGAGCAGTTCTTC.

This clonotype was counted a few times. The chain is built from TRBV6-5 and TRBJ2-2, with D perhaps matching TRBD1 (6 bases). The V gene lost 1 base and the J gene lost 1 base, with 7 bases spanning the gap. This CDR3 has 15 residues. CDR1 MNHEY and CDR2 SVGAGI come from the germline V gene. The CDR3 loop reads CASSYWDKNTGELFF. The CDR3 bases are TGTGCCAGCAGTTACTGGGACAAGAACACCGGGGAGCTGTTTTTT.

The CDR3 sequence is CASSHQGFGLNQPQHF. DNA for the CDR3: TGTGCCAGCAGTCACCAGGGGTTTGGGCTTAATCAGCCCCAGCATTTT. The chain couples TRBV6-4 to TRBJ1-5; possible D gene TRBD1, 6 bases. The CDR3 extends over 16 amino acids. V lost 5 bases and J 4 bases, leaving 18 bases between the germline ends. Germline V gene lookup returns CDR1 MRHNA and CDR2 SNTAGT.